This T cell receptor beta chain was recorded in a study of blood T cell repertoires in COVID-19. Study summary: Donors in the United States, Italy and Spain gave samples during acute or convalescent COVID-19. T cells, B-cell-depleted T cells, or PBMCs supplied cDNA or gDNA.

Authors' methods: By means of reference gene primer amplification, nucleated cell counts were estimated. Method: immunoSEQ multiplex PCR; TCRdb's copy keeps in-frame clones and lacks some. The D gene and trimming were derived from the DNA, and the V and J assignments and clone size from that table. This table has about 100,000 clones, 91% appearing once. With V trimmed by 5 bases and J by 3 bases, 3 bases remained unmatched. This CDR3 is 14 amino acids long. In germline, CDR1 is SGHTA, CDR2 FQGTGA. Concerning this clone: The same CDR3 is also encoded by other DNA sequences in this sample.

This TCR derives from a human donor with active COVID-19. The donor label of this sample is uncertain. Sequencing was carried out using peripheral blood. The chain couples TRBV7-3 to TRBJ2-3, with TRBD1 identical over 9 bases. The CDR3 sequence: CASSQTGGTDTQYF. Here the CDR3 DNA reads TGTGCCAGCAGCCAGACAGGGGGGACAGATACGCAGTATTTT.